The 19 T cell receptor beta chains in this list originate from one sample, sequenced in a study of cytomegalovirus exposure and HLA in healthy donors (dated by TCRdb to the late 2010s). Libraries were constructed by the immunoSEQ multiplex PCR assay. The multiplex PCR relied on a mix of 60 forward primers for TCR Vbeta segments and 13 reverse primers for TCR Jbeta segments. TCRdb stores this immuneACCESS table with in-frame sequences only. Part of the clones is absent; in the studies checked, under half of the shortfall reflects unresolved V genes, and no reason is known for the rest. This sample gives fewer than 200,000 clones in total; more than 70% of them show up just once. The ten largest make up around 1.5% of the sample. Specimen: PBMCs. The receptors come from a male donor in good health and CMV-seronegative.

The CDR3 nucleotides read TGTGCCAGCAGCACCCTCCAACTAGCGGGAGGGCTCGGGCGGGCCTACAATGAGCAGTTCTTC. This encodes CASSTLQLAGGLGRAYNEQFF. The chain joins TRBV7-3 to TRBJ2-1; 13 nucleotides match TRBD2. Trimming at V came to 5 bases and at J to 2 bases, leaving 18 bases not matched to a gene. From germline, CDR1 is SGHTA and CDR2 FQGTGA. CDR3 length: 21 amino acids.

The rearrangement uses TRBV4-1 and TRBJ2-5, with TRBD2 identical over 13 bases. CDR1 and CDR2 (germline): MGHRA, YSYEKL. The CDR3 consists of 16 residues. V shed 1 base, J shed 6 bases, and the junction held 5 bases outside the gene matches. CDR3 DNA sequence: TGCGCCAGCAGCCAAGCTCAACTAGCGGGGGGGAAGACCCAGTACTTC. Protein: CASSQAQLAGGKTQYF.

V usage is TRBV30 and J usage is TRBJ1-2, with 8 bases aligning to TRBD1. The CDR3 contains 13 residues. Germline values: CDR1 GTSNPN, CDR2 SVGIG (reference sequence). Germline trimming cut 3 bases from V and 7 bases from J; bases unmatched to any gene: 7. CDR3 sequence: CAWRVQGAPGYTF. In DNA form, the CDR3 reads TGTGCCTGGAGGGTTCAGGGGGCGCCTGGCTACACCTTC.

This chain connects TRBV5-4 to TRBJ2-2; TRBD2 agrees at 7 bases. The CDR3 contains 16 residues. After removal of 0 bases from V and 6 bases from J, the junction contained 8 bases not matched to a gene. Germline loops: CDR1 SGHNT, CDR2 YYREEE (reference sequence). The CDR3 loop reads CASSLGLAVRSGELFF. The CDR3 nucleotides are TGTGCCAGCAGCTTGGGGCTAGCGGTCAGGTCCGGGGAGCTGTTTTTT. Based on the CDR3 plus reference TRBV5-4 and TRBJ2-2, the full variable domain is ETGVTQSPTHLIKTRGQQVTLRCSSQSGHNTVSWYQQALGQGPQFIFQYYREEENGRGNFPPRFSGLQFPNYSSELNVNALELDDSALYLCASSLGLAVRSGELFFGEGSRLTVL.

The rearrangement joins TRBV7-9 to TRBJ1-1, with D possibly matching TRBD1 (5 bases). CDR1 is SEHNR, CDR2 FQNEAQ, per germline (reference sequence). The V end was cut by 4 bases, the J end by 4 bases, with 10 bases between. The CDR3 has 13 amino acids. The CDR3 region has the DNA TGTGCCAGCAGCTCAGGACAAGCCACTGAAGCTTTCTTT. This gives the protein CASSSGQATEAFF.

In this sample, this clone turned up once. The V and J genes are TRBV11-2 and TRBJ2-1; 8 positions agree with TRBD1. This CDR3 has 12 residues. The germline V gene has CDR1 SGHAT and CDR2 FQNNGV. The trim removed 11 bases at V and 9 bases at J, leaving 9 bases unmatched. The chain's CDR3 is CACGAGGSEQFF. The CDR3, as DNA: TGTGCCTGCGGGGCAGGGGGCAGTGAGCAGTTCTTC.

This clone showed up just once. V gene TRBV27 combines with J gene TRBJ1-1; 10 bases match TRBD1. The germline gives CDR1 MNHEY, CDR2 SMNVEV (reference sequence). The CDR3 totals 15 residues. The junction had 9 bases not matched to a gene; V was cut back by 5 bases and J by 6 bases. CDR3 region: CASSLGTGVVPEAFF. CDR3 sequence (DNA): TGTGCCAGCAGTCTAGGGACAGGGGTAGTCCCTGAAGCTTTCTTT.

This sequence joins TRBV11-1 and TRBJ2-7, with 9 bases lining up with TRBD1. This CDR3 has 15 residues. With V trimmed by 5 bases and J by 6 bases, 11 bases remained unmatched. The germline CDR1 and CDR2 sequences are SGHAT and FQDESV (reference sequence). The CDR3 sequence is CASSIITRQGGEQYF. The CDR3 bases are TGTGCCAGCAGCATAATCACCCGACAGGGGGGCGAGCAGTACTTC. Filled out from reference TRBV11-1 and TRBJ2-7, the complete variable domain reads EAEVAQSPRYKITEKSQAVAFWCDPISGHATLYWYRQILGQGPELLVQFQDESVVDDSQLPKDRFSAERLKGVDSTLKIQPAELGDSAMYLCASSIITRQGGEQYFGPGTRLTVT.

This clone was picked up a small number of times. V gene TRBV6-5 combines with J gene TRBJ2-5; D may be TRBD2 (5 bases). Deletions cut 6 bases from V and 7 bases from J, with 15 bases between. Germline V gene sequence: CDR1 MNHEY, CDR2 SVGAGI. The CDR3 consists of 13 residues. The CDR3 nucleotides read TGTGCCAGCAGGAGGGCGGCCGAGAGGACCCAGTACTTC. This codes for CASRRAAERTQYF.

The table lists this clone with a count of one. The chain is built from TRBV5-1 and TRBJ2-3, with TRBD1 identical over 9 bases. The CDR3 runs 16 residues. Germline V CDR1 and CDR2: SGHRS, YFSETQ. J was trimmed by 1 base and V by 3 bases; bases with no gene match: 6. The CDR3 region is CASSSGTGTRTDTQYF. CDR3 nucleotides: TGCGCCAGCAGCTCCGGGACAGGGACCCGCACAGATACGCAGTATTTT.

This rearrangement joins TRBV10-3 to TRBJ1-1; D is perhaps TRBD1 (5 bases). The length of the CDR3 is 13 residues. Trimming cost V 6 bases and J 4 bases, with 12 bases left between them. CDR1 is ENHRY and CDR2 is SYGVKD in the germline V gene. CDR3 bases: TGTGCCATCAGAGCGGGGGAGGGCACTGAAGCTTTCTTT. It is translated as CAIRAGEGTEAFF.

V gene TRBV9 combines with J gene TRBJ2-2; 13 nucleotides agree with TRBD2. V lost 0 bases, J lost 7 bases, and 9 bases stayed unmatched. The CDR3 length is 18 residues. CDR1 is SGDLS and CDR2 is YYNGEE in the germline V gene. CDR3 loop: CASSVALLAGGLSGELFF. DNA of the CDR3: TGTGCCAGCAGCGTAGCTCTACTAGCGGGGGGGCTTAGCGGGGAGCTGTTTTTT.

The V and J genes are TRBV2 and TRBJ2-3; 10 bases line up with TRBD2. The V and J ends lost 2 bases and 9 bases, in that order; junction bases with no gene match: 8. Germline V lookup: CDR1 SNHLY, CDR2 FYNNEI. CDR3 length: 15 residues. The CDR3 region is CASSERSGGSPTQYF. CDR3 in DNA: TGTGCCAGCAGTGAACGTAGCGGGGGGAGTCCCACGCAGTATTTT. The full variable domain, completed using reference TRBV2 and TRBJ2-3, is EPEVTQTPSHQVTQMGQEVILRCVPISNHLYFYWYRQILGQKVEFLVSFYNNEISEKSEIFDDQFSVERPDGSNFTLKIRSTKLEDSAMYFCASSERSGGSPTQYFGPGTRLTVL.

The chain carries TRBV4-1 and TRBJ2-1; TRBD1 aligns across 11 bases. Germline trimming cut 2 bases from V and 9 bases from J; bases unmatched to any gene: 6. Per germline, CDR1 MGHRA and CDR2 YSYEKL. The CDR3 length is 15 residues. The CDR3 region has the DNA TGCGCCAGCAGCCAAAGGACAGGGGGCGGCGGTGAGCAGTTCTTC. Its protein product is CASSQRTGGGGEQFF.

The chain is built from TRBV11-2 and TRBJ1-6; 8 bases are shared with TRBD1. Germline CDR1 reads SGHAT; CDR2 reads FQNNGV. CDR3 size: 14 residues. The ends lost 5 bases at V and 8 bases at J; junction bases unmatched: 5. The CDR3 here is CASSPRGLDSPLHF. As DNA, the CDR3 is TGTGCCAGCAGCCCCAGGGGGCTGGATTCACCCCTCCACTTT.

This chain links TRBV29-1 with TRBJ2-2; D uncertain. This CDR3 is built from 13 residues. V was shortened by 3 bases and J by 5 bases, with 10 bases between the two germline ends. The germline V gene encodes CDR1 SQVTM and CDR2 ANQGSEA. The CDR3: CSVDPGGTGELFF. DNA for the CDR3: TGCAGCGTTGATCCGGGTGGGACCGGGGAGCTGTTTTTT.

About this clone itself: At one end the junction does not follow the germline gene, possibly because of a read error. V usage is TRBV7-9 and J usage is TRBJ2-7; D perhaps matches TRBD1 (5 bases). There are 14 residues in the CDR3. The germline V gene has CDR1 SEHNR and CDR2 FQNEAQ (reference sequence). CDR3 sequence reads: CSSSQAGQGGEQYF. DNA of the CDR3: TGTTCCAGCAGTCAAGCCGGGCAGGGTGGCGAGCAGTACTTC.

The chain combines TRBV9 with TRBJ2-7; perhaps TRBD2 as D (8 bases). Trimming removed 4 bases at V and 5 bases at J, with 19 bases between. CDR1 is SGDLS, CDR2 YYNGEE, per germline. CDR3 length equals 15 residues. For the CDR3, the DNA is TGTGCCAGCAGCCCCAGGGGGACTAGTCGCCACGAGCAGTACTTC. Amino acid sequence: CASSPRGTSRHEQYF.

The table lists this clone with a few counts. The J gene is TRBJ2-5, the V gene TRBV15; 7 nucleotides align to TRBD1. From germline, CDR1 is LNHNV and CDR2 YYDKDF (reference sequence). The CDR3 is made up of 13 amino acids. V shed 3 bases, J shed 2 bases, and the junction held 0 bases outside the gene matches. This CDR3 is CATSRGQQETQYF. The CDR3 bases are TGTGCCACCAGCAGGGGACAGCAAGAGACCCAGTACTTC.